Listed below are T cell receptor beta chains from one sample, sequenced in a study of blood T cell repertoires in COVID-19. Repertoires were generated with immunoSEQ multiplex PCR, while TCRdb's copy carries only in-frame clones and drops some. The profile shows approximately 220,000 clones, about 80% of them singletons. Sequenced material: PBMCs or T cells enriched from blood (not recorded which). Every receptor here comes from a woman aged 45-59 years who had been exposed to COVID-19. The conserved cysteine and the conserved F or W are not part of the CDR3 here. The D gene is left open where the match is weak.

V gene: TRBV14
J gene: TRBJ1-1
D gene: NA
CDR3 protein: ASSQHRPGTEAF

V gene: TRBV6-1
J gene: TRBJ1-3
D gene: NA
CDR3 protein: ASSEGSAPTTGNTIY

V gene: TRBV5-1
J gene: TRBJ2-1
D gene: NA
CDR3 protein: ASSLDGIAYNEQF

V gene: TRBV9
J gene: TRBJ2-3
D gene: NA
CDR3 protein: ASSVDQDTQY

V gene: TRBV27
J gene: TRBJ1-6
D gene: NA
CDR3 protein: ASSSSDRNNSPLH

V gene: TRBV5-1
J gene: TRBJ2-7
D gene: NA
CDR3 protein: ASTRDFGVYEQY

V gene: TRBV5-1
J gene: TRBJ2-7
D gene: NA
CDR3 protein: ASSLVFPYEQY

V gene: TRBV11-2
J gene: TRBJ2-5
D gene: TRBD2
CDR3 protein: ASSLHPAGQETQY

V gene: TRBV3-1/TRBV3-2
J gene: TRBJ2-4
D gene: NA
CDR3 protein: ASSQTSLVKNIQY

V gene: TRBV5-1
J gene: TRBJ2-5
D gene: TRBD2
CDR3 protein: ASSLDGGGFQETQY

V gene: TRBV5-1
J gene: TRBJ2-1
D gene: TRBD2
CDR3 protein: ASSLGLAGGNYNEQF

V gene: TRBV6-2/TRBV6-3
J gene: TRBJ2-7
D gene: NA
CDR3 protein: ASSRDLRGKHEQY

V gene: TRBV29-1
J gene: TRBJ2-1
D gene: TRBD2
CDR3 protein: SGHLAGGFNLF

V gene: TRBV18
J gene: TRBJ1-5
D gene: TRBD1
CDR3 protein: ASSPGQGSQPQH

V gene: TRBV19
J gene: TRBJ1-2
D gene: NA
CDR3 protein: ASNGIQEPEDGYT

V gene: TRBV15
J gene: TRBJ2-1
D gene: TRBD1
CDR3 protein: ATSINRGNEQF

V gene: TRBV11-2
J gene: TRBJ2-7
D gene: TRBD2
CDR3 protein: ASSLPGGYEQY

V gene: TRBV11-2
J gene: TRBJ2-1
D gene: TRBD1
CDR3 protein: ASSVPGQGNEQF

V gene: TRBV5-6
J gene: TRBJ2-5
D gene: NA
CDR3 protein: ASSSRGPLGETQY

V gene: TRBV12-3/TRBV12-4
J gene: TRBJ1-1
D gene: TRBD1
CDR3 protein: ASSFRGLEAF

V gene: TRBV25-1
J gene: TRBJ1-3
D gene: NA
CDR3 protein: ASRDNRPWGNTIY

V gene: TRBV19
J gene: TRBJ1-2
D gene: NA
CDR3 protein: ASSGQAGSFGYT

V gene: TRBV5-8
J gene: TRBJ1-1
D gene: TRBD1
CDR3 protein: ASSSRTGGTEAF

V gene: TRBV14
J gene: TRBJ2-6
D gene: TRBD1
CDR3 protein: ASSQRTGSPGANVLT

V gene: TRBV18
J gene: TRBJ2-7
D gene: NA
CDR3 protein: ASSPGSSYEQY

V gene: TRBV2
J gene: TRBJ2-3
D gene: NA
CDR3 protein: ASTFRGGESTDTQY

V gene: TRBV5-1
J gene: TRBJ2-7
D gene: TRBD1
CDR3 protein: ASSYSQGAVGEQY

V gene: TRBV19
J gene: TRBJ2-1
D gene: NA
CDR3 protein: ASRSRSSYNEQF

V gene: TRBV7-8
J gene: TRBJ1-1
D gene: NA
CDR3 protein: ASSSGMPMNTEAF

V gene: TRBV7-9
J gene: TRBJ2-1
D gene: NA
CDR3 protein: ASSSVGGADEQF

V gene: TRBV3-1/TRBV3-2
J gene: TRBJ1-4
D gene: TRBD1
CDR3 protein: ASSQDQAPTGWNEKLF

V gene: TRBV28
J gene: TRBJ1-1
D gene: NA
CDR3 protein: ASSGQGKNTEAF

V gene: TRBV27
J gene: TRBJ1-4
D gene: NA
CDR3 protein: ASSLRTGGIFGTNEKLF

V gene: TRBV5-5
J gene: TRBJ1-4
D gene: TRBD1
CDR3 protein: ASSLETGDEKLF

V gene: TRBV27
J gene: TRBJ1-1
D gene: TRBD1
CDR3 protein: ASSTRQGGDTEAF

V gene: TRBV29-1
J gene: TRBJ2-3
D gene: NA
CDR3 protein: SVPIGDTQY

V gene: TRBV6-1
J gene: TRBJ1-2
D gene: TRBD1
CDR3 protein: ASSEPGQGSYGYT

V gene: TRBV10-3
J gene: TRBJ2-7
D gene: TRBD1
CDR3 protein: AISEPDRGRGGEQY

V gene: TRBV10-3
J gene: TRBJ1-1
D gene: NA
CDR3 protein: AISEVQMNTEAF

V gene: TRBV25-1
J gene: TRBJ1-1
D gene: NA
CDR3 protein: ASSAHSEGTEAF

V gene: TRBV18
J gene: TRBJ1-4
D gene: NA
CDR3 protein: ASSRLRKGATNEKLF

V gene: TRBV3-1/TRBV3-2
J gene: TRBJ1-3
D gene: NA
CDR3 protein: ASSRDINSGNTIY

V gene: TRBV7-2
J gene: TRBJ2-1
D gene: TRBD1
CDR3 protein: ASSTRDSMNEQF

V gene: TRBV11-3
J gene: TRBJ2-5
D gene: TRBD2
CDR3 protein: ASSLTSGGGETQY

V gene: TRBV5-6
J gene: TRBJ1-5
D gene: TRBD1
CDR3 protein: ASSSDRAVQPQH

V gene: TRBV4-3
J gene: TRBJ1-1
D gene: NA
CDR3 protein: ASSQDRIRGNAEAF

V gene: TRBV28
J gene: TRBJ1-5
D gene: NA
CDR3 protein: AATGISNQPQH

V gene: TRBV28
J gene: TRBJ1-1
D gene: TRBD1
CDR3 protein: ASSLVGTGGTEAF

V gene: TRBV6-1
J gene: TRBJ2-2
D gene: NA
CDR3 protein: ASRENSLLFSNTGELF